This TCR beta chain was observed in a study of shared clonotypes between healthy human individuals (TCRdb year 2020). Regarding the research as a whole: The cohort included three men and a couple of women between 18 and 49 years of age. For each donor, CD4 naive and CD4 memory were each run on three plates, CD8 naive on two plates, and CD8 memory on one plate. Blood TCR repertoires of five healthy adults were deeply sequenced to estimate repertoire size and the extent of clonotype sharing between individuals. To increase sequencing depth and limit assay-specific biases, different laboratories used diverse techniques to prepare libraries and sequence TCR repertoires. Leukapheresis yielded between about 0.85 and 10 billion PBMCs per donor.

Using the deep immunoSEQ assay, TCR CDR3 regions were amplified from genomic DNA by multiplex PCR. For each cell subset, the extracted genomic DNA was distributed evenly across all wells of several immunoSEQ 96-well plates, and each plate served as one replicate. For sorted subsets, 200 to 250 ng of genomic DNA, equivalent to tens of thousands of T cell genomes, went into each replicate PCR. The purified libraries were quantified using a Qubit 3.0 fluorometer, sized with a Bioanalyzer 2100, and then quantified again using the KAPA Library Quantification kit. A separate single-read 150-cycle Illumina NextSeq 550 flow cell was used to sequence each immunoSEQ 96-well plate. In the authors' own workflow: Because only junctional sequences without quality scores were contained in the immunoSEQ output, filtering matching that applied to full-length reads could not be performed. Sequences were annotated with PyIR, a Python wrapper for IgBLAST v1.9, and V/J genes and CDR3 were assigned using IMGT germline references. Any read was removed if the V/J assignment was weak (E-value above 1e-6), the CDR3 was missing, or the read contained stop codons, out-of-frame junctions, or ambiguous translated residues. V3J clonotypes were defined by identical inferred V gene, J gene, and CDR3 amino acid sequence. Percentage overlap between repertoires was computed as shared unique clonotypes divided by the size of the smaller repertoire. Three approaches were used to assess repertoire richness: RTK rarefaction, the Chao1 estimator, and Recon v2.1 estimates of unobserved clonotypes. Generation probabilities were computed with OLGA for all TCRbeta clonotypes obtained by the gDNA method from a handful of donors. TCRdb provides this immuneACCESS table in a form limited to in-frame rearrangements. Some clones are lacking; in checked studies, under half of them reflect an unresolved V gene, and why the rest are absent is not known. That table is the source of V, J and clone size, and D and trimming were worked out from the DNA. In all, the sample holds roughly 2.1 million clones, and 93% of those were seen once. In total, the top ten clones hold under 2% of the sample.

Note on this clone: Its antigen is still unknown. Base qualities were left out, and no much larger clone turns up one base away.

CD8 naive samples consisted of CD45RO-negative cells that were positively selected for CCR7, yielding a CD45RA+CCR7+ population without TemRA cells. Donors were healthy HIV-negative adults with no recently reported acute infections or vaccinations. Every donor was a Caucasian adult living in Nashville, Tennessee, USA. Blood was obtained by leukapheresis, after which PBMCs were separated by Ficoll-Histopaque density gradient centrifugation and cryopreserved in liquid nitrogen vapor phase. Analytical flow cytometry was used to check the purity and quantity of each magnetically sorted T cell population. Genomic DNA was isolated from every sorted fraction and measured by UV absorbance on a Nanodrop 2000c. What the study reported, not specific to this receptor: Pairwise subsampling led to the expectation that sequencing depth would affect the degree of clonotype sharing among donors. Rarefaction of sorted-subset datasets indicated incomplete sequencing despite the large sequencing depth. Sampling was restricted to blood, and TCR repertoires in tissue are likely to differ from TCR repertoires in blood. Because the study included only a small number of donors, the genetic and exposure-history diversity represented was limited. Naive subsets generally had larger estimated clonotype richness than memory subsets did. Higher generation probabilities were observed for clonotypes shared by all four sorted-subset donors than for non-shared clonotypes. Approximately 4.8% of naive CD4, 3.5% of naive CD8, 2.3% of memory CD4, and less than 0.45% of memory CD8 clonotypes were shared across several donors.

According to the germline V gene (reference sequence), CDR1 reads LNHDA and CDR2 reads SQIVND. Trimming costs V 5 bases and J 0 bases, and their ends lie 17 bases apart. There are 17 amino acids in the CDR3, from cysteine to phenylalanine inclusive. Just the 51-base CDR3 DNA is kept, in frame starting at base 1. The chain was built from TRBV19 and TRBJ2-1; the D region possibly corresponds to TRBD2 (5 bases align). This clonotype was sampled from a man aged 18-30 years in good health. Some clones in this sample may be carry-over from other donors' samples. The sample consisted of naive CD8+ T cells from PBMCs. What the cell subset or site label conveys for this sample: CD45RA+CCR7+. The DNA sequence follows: TGTGCCAGTAGTCCCCAAGGACTGGGTAGCTCCTACAATGAGCAGTTCTTC. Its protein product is CASSPQGLGSSYNEQFF.